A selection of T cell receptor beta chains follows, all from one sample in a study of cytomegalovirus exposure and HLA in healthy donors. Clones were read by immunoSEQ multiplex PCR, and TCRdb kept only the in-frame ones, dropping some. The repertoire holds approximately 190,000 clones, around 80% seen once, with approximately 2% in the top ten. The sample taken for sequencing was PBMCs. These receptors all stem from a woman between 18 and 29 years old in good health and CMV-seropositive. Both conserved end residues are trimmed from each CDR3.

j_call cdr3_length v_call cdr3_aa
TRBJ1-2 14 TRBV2 ASSDQGVERNYGYT
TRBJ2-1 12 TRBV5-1 ASSDMSSYNEQF
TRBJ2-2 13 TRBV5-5 ASSLGGTNTGELF
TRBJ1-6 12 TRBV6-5 ASSYGRGYSPLH
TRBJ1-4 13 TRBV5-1 ASSPDSQADEKLF
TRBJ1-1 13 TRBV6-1 ASSADRAPNTEAF
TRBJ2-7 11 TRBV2 ASRRDRDYEQY
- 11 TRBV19 ASSLGGFYEQY
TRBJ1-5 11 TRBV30 AWSRNSNQPQH
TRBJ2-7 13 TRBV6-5 ASRNTGQGDNEQY
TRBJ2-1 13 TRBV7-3 ASSLKGASYNEQF
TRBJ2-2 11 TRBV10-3 AIRYGNTGELF
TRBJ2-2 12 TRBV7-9 ASSGRVAAGELF
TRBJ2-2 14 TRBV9 ASSLRGTGNTGELF